The sample holds a few counts of the clone carrying this T cell receptor (beta chain). The sample is drawn from a study of early T cells in non-severe SARS-CoV-2 infection. Unique molecular identifiers (one per individual cDNA molecule) were attached. TCRdb re-called the 5' RACE reads with MiXCR, one entry per CDR3 protein. Of about 80,000 distinct CDR3 sequences listed, around 12% are singletons. Germline V gives CDR1 LNHDA, CDR2 SQIVND (reference sequence). V dropped 0 bases and J dropped 0 bases, with 9 bases sitting between them. CDR3 length: 16 residues. The material sequenced was whole blood. The rearrangement links TRBV19 to TRBJ2-1; D is uncertain. The sequence derives from an adult who was a healthcare worker with PCR-confirmed SARS-CoV-2 infection or an uninfected control (not recorded which). This CDR3 is CASSIESLSSYNEQFF. CDR3 nucleotide sequence: TGTGCCAGTAGTATAGAGAGCCTGAGCTCCTACAATGAGCAGTTCTTC.